This entry describes one TCR beta chain. Which antigen it targets is not known. No base quality information exists; no much larger clone differs at one position. Library construction relied on the immunoSEQ multiplex PCR assay. A mixture of 60 forward primers for TCR Vbeta segments and 13 reverse primers for TCR Jbeta segments was used in the multiplex PCR. Amplification of the CDR3 region of rearranged TCR beta genes was performed with a multiplex PCR assay on genomic DNA. The Illumina HiSeq System was used to sequence the amplified TCR beta libraries as 87-base-pair reads. From the authors' description of their analysis: In a later analysis, about 80 million unique TCR beta chains were counted across the 690 or so repertoires, and around 11 million of these chains were shared by at least two donors. To remove PCR and sequencing errors, raw reads were error-corrected and collapsed into unique sequences using a nearest-neighbor algorithm that merged closely related sequences. Alignment of CDR3 sequences to IMGT reference sequences was used to assign V, D and J gene segments. For a sequence to be retained, a match of at least six nucleotides to both a V gene segment and a J gene segment was required. A rearrangement was called productive if the CDR3 had no stop codons and remained in frame with V and J, and every other rearrangement was called non-productive. CDR3 was defined according to IMGT convention as the region running from the second conserved V-encoded cysteine to the conserved J-encoded phenylalanine. In an earlier analysis of 500 to 650 of the donors, sequences lacking an unambiguous match to a single V gene segment were excluded. In an earlier analysis of about 590 of the donors, a V segment was called functional when productive rearrangements were above 56.7%, and segregating when the standard deviation between donors exceeded 5%. A statistical classification framework was developed to diagnose cytomegalovirus status using the catalog of TCR beta chain sequences. V and J gene assignment, in a later analysis, came from comparing TCR nucleotide sequences with IMGT/GENE-DB human TR gene sequences. A later analysis assigned CDR3 sequences and most-parsimonious VDJ recombination scenarios with the TCRdist pipeline. A later analysis defined each TCR beta chain by its CDR3 amino acid sequence plus V-gene family, and excluded reads lacking a unique V-gene family. A later analysis removed 592 highly shared, low-generation-probability nucleotide sequences to deal with suspected cross-contamination and a sequencing artifact. In a later analysis, a clonal expansion index was calculated for each public chain from normalized within-repertoire ranks of inferred template counts. Generation probabilities in a later analysis came from a VDJ recombination model fitted to out-of-frame rearrangements, and those results were checked against IGoR. In a later analysis, TCR-TCR, TCR-HLA and TCR-CMV co-occurrence was scored with hypergeometric tests, and a repertoire-size bias correction was applied to TCR pairs. A later analysis estimated false discovery rates by permuting HLA or CMV assignments 20 times. A later analysis grouped co-occurring TCRs with DBSCAN, adding TCRdist sequence similarity when clustering within HLA-allele-positive subsets. Repertoires with fewer than 30,000 or more than 120,000 public chains, plus five repertoires with anomalous nucleotide sharing, were excluded from co-occurrence clustering. TCRdb's version of the immuneACCESS table is confined to in-frame rearrangements and falls short of the full clone set. An unresolved V gene accounts for under half of the shortfall where checked; the remainder is of unknown origin. That table is the source of V, J and clone size, and D and trimming were worked out from the DNA. The sample table shows around 140,000 clones, and around two thirds are seen once. The ten largest clonotypes hold around 2.5% of the sample.

This record comes from a study of cytomegalovirus exposure and HLA in healthy donors (dated by TCRdb to about 2017). Study-wide context: According to an earlier analysis of several hundred of the donors, about 179 million T cells yielded some 120 million unique TCR beta sequences and about 300 Gb of sequence data. An early release that covered some 630 HLA-typed donors contained around 330 gigabases of sequencing data and tens of millions of unique TCR sequences. The genetic ancestry cluster associated with self-reported Caucasian donors included 70% to 85% of the roughly 380 genotyped donors. The study aimed to test whether signatures of past pathogen exposure could be identified by cataloging public T cell receptors. The study used immunosequencing to profile the T cell repertoires of approximately 630 subjects and linked those repertoires to cytomegalovirus serostatus. Along with the roughly 700-subject first cohort, a separate validation cohort of some 130 different subjects was used. To predict cytomegalovirus infection status, the study combined high-throughput TCR immunosequencing, statistical association of individual TCRs with disease status, and machine learning. A later analysis re-examined previously published TCR beta repertoires from over 500 donors and added high-resolution HLA genotyping to investigate patterns of TCR occurrence. Rather than drawing on any new phenotypic data, the later analysis identified candidate immune exposures from TCR beta sequences and the way those sequences occurred across donors. An earlier analysis of 587 of the donors applied high-throughput TCR beta sequencing to assess whether each TCR beta V gene segment acted as functional or pseudogenic. Alongside the repertoire data, information on donor age, sex, ethnicity and CMV serostatus was compiled. In a later genetic analysis, genome-wide SNP genotypes for 398 of the 666 donors were used, and that subset was treated as a discovery cohort. Every discovery cohort repertoire had been produced on one sequencing platform. HLA typing covered class I and class II loci at four-digit resolution. The number of typed donors differed by locus: roughly 629-630 for A, B, C, DRB1 and DQB1; roughly 510 for DQA1; 606 for DPA1; and roughly 490 for DPB1. Five DR-DQ haplotypes were treated as single units for association and clustering because of strong linkage in the cohort. Among around 400 genotyped donors of the cohort, an average of approximately 240,000 unique TCR beta nucleotide sequences was sequenced per donor, of which 15% to 20% were non-productive.

Broader findings and caveats from the paper: Most TCR sequences were seen in very few donors, while some public TCRs were found in many individuals. Correlated functional status among segregating V segments might reflect linkage disequilibrium, but an unknown experimental factor could not be ruled out. Some IMGT-functional V segments, including TRBV6-2 and TRBV6-3, could not be told apart with the 87-base-pair reads, so those segments were excluded. A later genetic analysis associated a missense DCLRE1C variant with V-gene and J-gene trimming of TCR beta chains, and an independent cohort replicated the association. The study listed 150 to 200 TCR beta chains as associated with cytomegalovirus. According to a later analysis, most CMV-associated TCR beta chains appeared to be HLA-restricted, and the HLA associations seemed to be driven largely by CMV exposure. CMV serostatus was the only immune exposure information available for the cohort. A few of the identified cytomegalovirus-associated TCR beta chains were confirmed in vitro to be specific for cytomegalovirus antigens. A cluster of highly shared sequence variants was judged likely to be a technical artifact of the sequencing pipeline. In a later analysis, the rate of TCR association differed among HLA loci, with DRB1 alleles having the most associated TCRs and HLA-C alleles having the fewest. In a later genetic analysis, fewer N-insertions in productive TCRs were reported among donors in an Asian-associated ancestry cluster than the 666-donor mean. According to the authors, the approach could potentially be generalized to other disease states and immunological phenotypes. Compared with equally common non-associated chains, HLA-associated TCR beta chains in a later analysis were more clonally expanded and had lower generation probabilities. At a false discovery rate of 0.05, a later analysis linked 16,000 or so TCR beta sequences to specific HLA alleles. Around 16 rarely observed V segments, including chromosome 9 orphons, were excluded from the earlier analysis of several hundred of the donors because counts were too low. Because HLA typing was missing for some donors at each locus, association tests included only the typed subset. The cohort was sequenced for TCR beta chains only, and without alpha or paired-chain data the features that could be detected were limited. A further reported finding was that TCR beta sequences accurately predicted the HLA-A and HLA-B alleles for most subjects in the first cohort. Roughly uniform sequencing depth across donors was assumed in presence/absence analyses, although this assumption may not hold. The classifier was reported to diagnose cytomegalovirus status with high specificity and sensitivity in both the original and validation cohorts. An earlier analysis of 587 of the donors showed that most TCR beta V segments appeared in productive rearrangements either about 87% or about 30% of the time, which broadly matched IMGT annotations. According to a later analysis, parvovirus B19, influenza, CMV and Epstein-Barr virus appeared linked to several top co-occurrence clusters. Assigning TCR associations to individual alleles was difficult when HLA alleles, especially DR and DQ, strongly co-occurred.

V was cut back by 4 bases and J by 6 bases, leaving a gap of 17 bases between them. The CDR3 runs 16 amino acids, cysteine and phenylalanine included. CDR3 DNA only is kept here, 48 bases in frame from base 1. The germline V gene supplies CDR1 SGHTS and CDR2 YDEGEE. The cohort consisted of 600 to 700 healthy bone marrow donors. Cohort members were all nominally healthy when sampled, although unrecorded immune exposures were likely present. The donor tested CMV seronegative and was one of the 352 seronegative cohort members. Each donor provided a peripheral blood sample, and peripheral blood mononuclear cells were used for TCR beta sequencing. Genomic DNA was extracted from the blood cell samples with the Qiagen DNeasy Blood Extraction Kit.

This chain is built from TRBV5-8 and TRBJ1-6; a tentative D match to TRBD1 spans 6 bases. Sequencing was carried out using PBMCs. This receptor was obtained from a woman aged 40 to 50 in good health and CMV-seronegative. The CDR3 here reads CASSHLGQLTNSPLHF. The DNA sequence reads TGTGCCAGCAGCCATCTCGGACAGCTCACTAATTCACCCCTCCACTTT. The full variable domain, with segments outside the CDR3 supplied by the reference TRBV5-8 and TRBJ1-6 proteins, appears as EAGVTQSPTHLIKTRGQQATLRCSPISGHTSVYWYQQALGLGLQFLLWYDEGEERNRGNFPPRFSGRQFPNYSSELNVNALELEDSALYLCASSHLGQLTNSPLHFGNGTRLTVT.